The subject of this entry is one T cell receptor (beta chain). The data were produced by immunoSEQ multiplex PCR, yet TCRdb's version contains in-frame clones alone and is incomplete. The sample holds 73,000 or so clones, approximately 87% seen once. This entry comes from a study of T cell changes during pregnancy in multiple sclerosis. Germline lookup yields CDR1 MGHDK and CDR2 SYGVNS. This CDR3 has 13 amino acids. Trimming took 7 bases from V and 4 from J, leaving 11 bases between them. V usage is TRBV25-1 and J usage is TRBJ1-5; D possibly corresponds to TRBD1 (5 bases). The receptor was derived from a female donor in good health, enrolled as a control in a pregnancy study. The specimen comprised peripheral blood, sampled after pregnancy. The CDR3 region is CASNGRGNQPQHF. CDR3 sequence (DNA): TGTGCCAGCAACGGACGGGGGAATCAGCCCCAGCATTTT.